These T cell receptor beta chains were read from a single sample in a study of cytomegalovirus exposure and HLA in healthy donors. The table came from immunoSEQ multiplex PCR; TCRdb's copy has only in-frame clones and leaves some out. The data contain roughly 98,000 clones, under 75% of them singletons. The sequencing input was PBMCs. The receptors stem from a man over 45 in good health and CMV-seronegative. Each CDR3 is given with its conserved first and last residue. Each record gives: CDR3 DNA, CDR3 protein, D gene, clone size, V gene, J gene. A D gene is named only where the DNA matches it firmly. Size is stated for part of the rows, as once, few or many counts, or as a class when the clone is expanded.

CDR3 DNA: TGCGCCAGCAGCCCCGGGGGGAGCTCCTACAATGAGCAGTTCTTC
CDR3 protein: CASSPGGSSYNEQFF
D gene: TRBD2
clone size: .
V gene: TRBV5-1
J gene: TRBJ2-1

CDR3 DNA: TGTGCCAGCAGCTCGACAGGGCAAGAAAAACTGTTTTTT
CDR3 protein: CASSSTGQEKLFF
D gene: TRBD1
clone size: .
V gene: TRBV5-8
J gene: TRBJ1-4

CDR3 DNA: TGTGCTAGCAGCCGCGGGCCAGGGGTCCCCTCCTACAATGAGCAGTTCTTC
CDR3 protein: CASSRGPGVPSYNEQFF
D gene: .
clone size: .
V gene: TRBV7-7
J gene: TRBJ2-1

CDR3 DNA: TGTGCCAGCAGTTCACCCGGACAGGCGAATTCACCCCTCCACTTT
CDR3 protein: CASSSPGQANSPLHF
D gene: TRBD1
clone size: once
V gene: TRBV7-9
J gene: TRBJ1-6

CDR3 DNA: TGTGCCAGCTCACCAATCGGAGAACCCACAGATACGCAGTATTTT
CDR3 protein: CASSPIGEPTDTQYF
D gene: .
clone size: .
V gene: TRBV18
J gene: TRBJ2-3

CDR3 DNA: TGCGCCAGCAGCGCACTGGGGGGGAACACTGAAGCTTTCTTT
CDR3 protein: CASSALGGNTEAFF
D gene: .
clone size: .
V gene: TRBV5-1
J gene: TRBJ1-1

CDR3 DNA: TGTGCCAGCAGCCAACCCATGACAGGGGTCAATGAGCAGTTCTTC
CDR3 protein: CASSQPMTGVNEQFF
D gene: TRBD1
clone size: .
V gene: TRBV14
J gene: TRBJ2-1

CDR3 DNA: TGTGCCAGCAGTGACTACGGGACTCGCGGTGCGAATACGCAGTATTTT
CDR3 protein: CASSDYGTRGANTQYF
D gene: .
clone size: .
V gene: TRBV6-1
J gene: TRBJ2-3

CDR3 DNA: TGTGCCAGCTCACCACTGACTAGCGGACAGGGGGGGCAAGAGACCCAGTACTTC
CDR3 protein: CASSPLTSGQGGQETQYF
D gene: .
clone size: .
V gene: TRBV18
J gene: TRBJ2-5

CDR3 DNA: TGTGCCAGCAGCTCAACGGGGGTGGGCACAGATACGCAGTATTTT
CDR3 protein: CASSSTGVGTDTQYF
D gene: .
clone size: .
V gene: TRBV7-2
J gene: TRBJ2-3

CDR3 DNA: TGTGCCAGCCGACGGACTAGCGGGAATAAATGGACGCAGTATTTT
CDR3 protein: CASRRTSGNKWTQYF
D gene: TRBD2
clone size: .
V gene: TRBV6-5
J gene: TRBJ2-3